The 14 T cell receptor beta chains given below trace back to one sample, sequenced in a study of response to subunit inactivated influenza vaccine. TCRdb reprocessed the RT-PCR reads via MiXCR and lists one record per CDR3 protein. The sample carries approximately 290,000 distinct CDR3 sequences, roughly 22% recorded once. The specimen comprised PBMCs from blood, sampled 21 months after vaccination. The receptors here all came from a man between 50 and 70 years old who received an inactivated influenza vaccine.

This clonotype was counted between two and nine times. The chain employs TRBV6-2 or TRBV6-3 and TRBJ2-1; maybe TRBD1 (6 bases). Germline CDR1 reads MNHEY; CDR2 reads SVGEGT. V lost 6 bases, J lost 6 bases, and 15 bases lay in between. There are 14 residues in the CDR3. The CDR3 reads CASRLQGSSNEQFF. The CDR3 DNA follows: TGTGCCAGCAGGCTACAGGGAAGTTCCAATGAGCAGTTCTTC.

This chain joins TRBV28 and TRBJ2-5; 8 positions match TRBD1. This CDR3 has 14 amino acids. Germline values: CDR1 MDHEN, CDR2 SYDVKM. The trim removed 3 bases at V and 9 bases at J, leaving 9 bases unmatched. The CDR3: CASSLGQGAGPQYF. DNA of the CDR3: TGTGCCAGCAGTTTGGGTCAGGGGGCAGGGCCCCAGTACTTC.

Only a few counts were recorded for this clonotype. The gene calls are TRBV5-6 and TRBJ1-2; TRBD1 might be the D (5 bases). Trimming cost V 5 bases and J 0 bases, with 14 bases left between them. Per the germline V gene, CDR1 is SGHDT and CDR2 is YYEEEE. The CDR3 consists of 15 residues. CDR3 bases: TGTGCCAGCAGTCTGGGGGTTGAACCTAACTATGGCTACACCTTC. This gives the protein CASSLGVEPNYGYTF.

The CDR3 nucleotides are TGTGCCAGCAGTCCCCTAGGGGGGGCGTCCTACGAGCAGTACTTC. Its protein is CASSPLGGASYEQYF. The rearrangement uses TRBV12-3 or TRBV12-4 and TRBJ2-7; D perhaps matches TRBD2 (7 bases). V lost 5 bases and J lost 1, with 15 bases in between. The CDR3 covers 15 residues.

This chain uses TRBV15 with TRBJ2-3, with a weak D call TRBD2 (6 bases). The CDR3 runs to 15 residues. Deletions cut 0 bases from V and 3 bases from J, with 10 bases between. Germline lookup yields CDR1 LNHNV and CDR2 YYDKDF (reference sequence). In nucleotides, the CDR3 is TGTGCCACCAGCAGAGATCGGGGACTTACAGATACGCAGTATTTT. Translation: CATSRDRGLTDTQYF.

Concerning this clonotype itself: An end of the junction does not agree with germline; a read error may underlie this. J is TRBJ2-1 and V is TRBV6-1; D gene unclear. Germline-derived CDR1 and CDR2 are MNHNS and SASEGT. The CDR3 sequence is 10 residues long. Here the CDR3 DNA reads TGTGCCAGCAGTGAAGCGCGACCGCTCTTC. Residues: CASSEARPLF.

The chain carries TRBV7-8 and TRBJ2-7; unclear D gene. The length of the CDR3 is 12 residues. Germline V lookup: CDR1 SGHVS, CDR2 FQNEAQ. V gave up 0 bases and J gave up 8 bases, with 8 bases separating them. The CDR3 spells CASSLAAHQQYF. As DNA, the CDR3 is TGTGCCAGCAGCTTAGCAGCGCACCAGCAGTACTTC.

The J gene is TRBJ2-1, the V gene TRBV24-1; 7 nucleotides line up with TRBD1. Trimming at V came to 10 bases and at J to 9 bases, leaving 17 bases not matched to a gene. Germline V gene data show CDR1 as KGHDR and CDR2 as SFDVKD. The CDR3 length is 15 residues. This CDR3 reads CATGRTGAQVGEQFF. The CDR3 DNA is TGTGCCACGGGGCGTACAGGGGCCCAGGTCGGTGAGCAGTTCTTC.

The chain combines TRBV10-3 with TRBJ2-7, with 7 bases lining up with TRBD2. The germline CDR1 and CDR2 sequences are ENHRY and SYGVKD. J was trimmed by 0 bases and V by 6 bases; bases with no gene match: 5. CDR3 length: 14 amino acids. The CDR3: CAIRTGGSSYEQYF. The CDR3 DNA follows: TGTGCCATCAGAACGGGCGGGAGCTCCTACGAGCAGTACTTC.

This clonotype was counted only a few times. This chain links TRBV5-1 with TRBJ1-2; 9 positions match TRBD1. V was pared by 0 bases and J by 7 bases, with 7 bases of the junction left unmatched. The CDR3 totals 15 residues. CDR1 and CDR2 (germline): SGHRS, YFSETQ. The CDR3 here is CASSLGTGGASGYTF. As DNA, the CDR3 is TGCGCCAGCAGCTTGGGTACAGGGGGCGCATCTGGCTACACCTTC.

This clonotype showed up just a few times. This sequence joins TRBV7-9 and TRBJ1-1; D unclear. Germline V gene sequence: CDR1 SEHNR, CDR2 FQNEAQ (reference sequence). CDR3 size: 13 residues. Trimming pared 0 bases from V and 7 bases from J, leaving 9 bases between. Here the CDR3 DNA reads TGTGCCAGCAGCTTAGCCAATTGGGGTGAAGCTTTCTTT. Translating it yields CASSLANWGEAFF.

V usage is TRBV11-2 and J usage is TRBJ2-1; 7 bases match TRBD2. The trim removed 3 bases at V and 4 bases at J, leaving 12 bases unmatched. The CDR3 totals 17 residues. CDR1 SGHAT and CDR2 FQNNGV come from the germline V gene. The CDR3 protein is CASSFTTRGAGYNEQFF. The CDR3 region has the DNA TGTGCCAGCAGCTTCACGACTAGAGGAGCGGGGTACAATGAGCAGTTCTTC.

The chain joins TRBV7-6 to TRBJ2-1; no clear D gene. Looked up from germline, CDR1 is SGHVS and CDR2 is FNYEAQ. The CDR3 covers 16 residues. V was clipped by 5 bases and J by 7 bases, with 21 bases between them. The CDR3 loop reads CASSSNFRLVSNEQFF. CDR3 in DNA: TGTGCCAGCAGCAGTAACTTCCGGCTGGTTTCAAATGAGCAGTTCTTC. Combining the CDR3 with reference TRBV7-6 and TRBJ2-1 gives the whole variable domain GAGVSQSPRYKVTKRGQDVALRCDPISGHVSLYWYRQALGQGPEFLTYFNYEAQQDKSGLPNDRFSAERPEGSISTLTIQRTEQRDSAMYRCASSSNFRLVSNEQFFGPGTRLTVL.

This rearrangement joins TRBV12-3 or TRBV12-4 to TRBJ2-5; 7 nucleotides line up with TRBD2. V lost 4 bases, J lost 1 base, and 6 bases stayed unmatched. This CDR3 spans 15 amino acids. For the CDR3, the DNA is TGTGCCAGCAGTTCCTATACTAGCGTCCAAGAGACCCAGTACTTC. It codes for CASSSYTSVQETQYF.